The clone carrying this T cell receptor beta chain is judged large. Antigen: not known. The repertoire was sequenced with immunoSEQ multiplex PCR; TCRdb's copy has only in-frame clones and lacks some. The repertoire holds over 2,000 clones, with roughly 60% as singletons. This entry belongs to a study of tissue T cells after allogeneic stem cell transplantation. Study-wide context: Samples with visible lymphocytes on H&E were prioritized for sequencing.

Whole-study findings and limits: Blood and spleen captured only part of the tissue TCR repertoire.

V was pared by 5 bases and J by 7 bases, with 10 bases of the junction left unmatched. The CDR3 is 16 residues long. CDR1 and CDR2 (germline): SGHAT, FQDESV (reference sequence). Steroid-refractory graft-versus-host disease after allogeneic hematopoietic cell transplant qualified adults for prospective research-autopsy enrollment. The genes are TRBV11-1 and TRBJ1-6; 8 nucleotides agree with TRBD1. The receptor's source is a male patient aged 60 or older with steroid-refractory graft-versus-host disease after an allogeneic stem cell transplant. The graft donor may account for some of the T cells. Sequences were derived from ileal tissue, sampled at autopsy. CDR3 sequence reads: CASSPQGDRENSPLHF. Here the CDR3 DNA reads TGTGCCAGCAGCCCACAGGGGGATCGGGAAAATTCACCCCTCCACTTT.